One sample yielded the 12 T cell receptor beta chains listed below, sequenced in a study of response to subunit inactivated influenza vaccine. TCRdb processed the RT-PCR reads anew with MiXCR; each CDR3 protein has one entry. This sample has 500,000 to 600,000 distinct CDR3 sequences; around 15% occur once, and the top ten carry 11%. This sample comprised PBMCs from blood, obtained roughly 12 days after vaccination. Receptor source: a man aged 50 or older who received an inactivated influenza vaccine.

In this sample, this clonotype turned up a few times. The chain combines TRBV15 with TRBJ2-3; D ambiguous. V lost 5 bases and J lost 4, with 10 bases in between. This CDR3 contains 13 residues. The germline gives CDR1 LNHNV, CDR2 YYDKDF (reference sequence). For the CDR3, the DNA is TGTGCCACCAGCGGGAAGCGCGCAGATACGCAGTATTTT. Its protein is CATSGKRADTQYF.

This clonotype showed up just a few times. The chain is built from TRBV6-1 and TRBJ1-5, with 11 positions matching TRBD1. Germline CDR1 reads MNHNS; CDR2 reads SASEGT. The CDR3 is 14 amino acids. Unmatched junction bases numbered 4, after V lost 6 bases and J lost 6 bases. CDR3 in amino acids: CASRAGTGGQPQHF. CDR3 in DNA: TGTGCCAGCAGGGCCGGGACAGGGGGTCAGCCCCAGCATTTT.

The chain links TRBV7-2 to TRBJ2-3; TRBD2 matches 8 bases. The CDR3 is made up of 15 amino acids. Germline V gene data show CDR1 as SGHTA and CDR2 as FQGNSA. V shed 1 base and J 2 bases; nucleotides not matched to a gene: 2. In DNA form, the CDR3 reads TGTGCCAGCAGCTTAGATAGCGGGGTCACAGATACGCAGTATTTT. Translation gives CASSLDSGVTDTQYF.

This chain links TRBV28 with TRBJ1-1, with D perhaps TRBD1 (6 bases). Germline CDR1 MDHEN, CDR2 SYDVKM. V lost 4 bases and J 0 bases, leaving 21 bases between the germline ends. This CDR3 contains 18 residues. The CDR3 sequence: CASSWTLQGIRLNTEAFF. CDR3 bases: TGTGCCAGCAGTTGGACTTTACAGGGAATTCGTCTGAACACTGAAGCTTTCTTT.

The V and J genes are TRBV2 and TRBJ2-1, with 10 bases lining up with TRBD1. CDR1 and CDR2 from the germline V gene are SNHLY and FYNNEI. V shed 6 bases, J shed 5 bases, and the junction held 7 bases outside the gene matches. The CDR3 has 15 amino acids. For the CDR3, the DNA is TGTGCCAGCAGGGTGGGGACAGGGGTTCACAATGAGCAGTTCTTC. This translates into CASRVGTGVHNEQFF.

This clonotype appeared a few times. The V gene is TRBV4-3, the J gene TRBJ1-1; D unclear. Germline CDR1 reads LGHNA; CDR2 reads YSLEER. V gave up 0 bases and J gave up 2 bases, with 10 bases separating them. The CDR3 is made up of 15 amino acids. Here the CDR3 reads CASSQENGINTEAFF. In nucleotides, the CDR3 is TGCGCCAGCAGCCAAGAAAACGGAATAAACACTGAAGCTTTCTTT.

This clonotype was found a few times. V and J are TRBV15 and TRBJ1-1; D unclear. Trimming pared 0 bases from V and 0 bases from J, leaving 11 bases between. The CDR3 is 16 residues long. Germline CDR1 LNHNV, CDR2 YYDKDF (reference sequence). The CDR3 DNA reads TGTGCCACCAGCAGAGATGGAGGAGTCATGAACACTGAAGCTTTCTTT. Amino acid sequence: CATSRDGGVMNTEAFF.

This clonotype occurred a few times. The chain is built from TRBV20-1 and TRBJ2-7; tentative D call: TRBD1 (5 bases). The V end was cut by 6 bases, the J end by 2 bases, with 11 bases between. Germline CDR1 is DFQATT and CDR2 is SNEGSKA (reference sequence). The length of the CDR3 is 12 residues. The CDR3 region is CSAPTDAYEQYF. In DNA form, the CDR3 reads TGCAGTGCCCCGACAGATGCCTACGAGCAGTACTTC.

In its sample, this clonotype was seen many times. The rearrangement links TRBV20-1 to TRBJ2-5; TRBD2 matches 11 bases. The CDR3 consists of 13 residues. V shed 7 bases, J shed 6 bases, and the junction held 7 bases outside the gene matches. Germline CDR1 reads DFQATT; CDR2 reads SNEGSKA (reference sequence). CDR3 sequence reads: CSVPLAGVKTQYF. CDR3 in DNA: TGCAGTGTCCCACTAGCGGGGGTAAAGACCCAGTACTTC.

The CDR3 region has the DNA TGTGCCAGCAGCTTAGTTTATCGTAGGGGACAGCCCTATGGCTACACCTTC. As protein: CASSLVYRRGQPYGYTF. The chain combines TRBV7-9 with TRBJ1-2, with 7 bases identical to TRBD1. V lost 1 base, J lost 4 bases, and 12 bases stayed unmatched. The V gene's germline CDR1 is SEHNR and CDR2 FQNEAQ (reference sequence). This CDR3 contains 17 residues.

This clonotype was seen a few times. The genes are TRBV6-1 and TRBJ1-4, with a possible D match to TRBD1 (5 bases). V was clipped by 4 bases and J by 8 bases, with 29 bases between them. The CDR3 sequence is 19 residues long. The germline gives CDR1 MNHNS, CDR2 SASEGT. CDR3 sequence reads: CASSGYQSGGAQSIEKLFF. The CDR3 DNA sequence: TGTGCCAGCAGTGGTTACCAGTCGGGCGGGGCGCAATCAATCGAAAAACTGTTTTTT.

The CDR3 DNA is TGCGCCAGCAGCCAAGAGTCCGCGGGGGTTGATACGCAGTATTTT. Protein product: CASSQESAGVDTQYF. The chain uses TRBV4-1 and TRBJ2-3; 7 bases map to TRBD2. The ends lost 0 bases at V and 6 bases at J; junction bases unmatched: 6. The CDR3 totals 15 residues. Per germline, CDR1 MGHRA and CDR2 YSYEKL.